The source of this T cell receptor beta chain is a study of T cell repertoires in cytomegalovirus infection. In the study overall: It was the public TCR beta signatures that indicated both CMV infection and matching HLA type. Findings of the study overall: CMV carriers having the relevant HLA were flagged by cumulative public TCR beta family frequency. CMV-specific TCR beta clonotypes restricted by HLA-C were the ones dominating the ex vivo response.

TCRdb reprocessed the reads with MiXCR, giving one entry per CDR3 protein. Among around 230,000 distinct CDR3 sequences listed, approximately 7% were seen once. The V end lost 3 bases, the J end lost 0 bases, and 14 bases lay between the germline ends. Germline CDR1 reads SEHNR; CDR2 reads FQNEAQ (reference sequence). The length of the CDR3 is 16 residues. This clonotype was picked up many times. As yet, its antigen is unknown. The V gene is TRBV7-9, the J gene TRBJ1-1; a possible D gene is TRBD1 (6 bases). The sequence came from a human donor in good health (CMV status not recorded). Some clones in this sample may be carry-over from other donors' samples. Sequencing was performed on PBMCs. For the CDR3, the DNA is TGTGCCAGCAGCTTTAGAAGGGGGATCATGAACACTGAAGCTTTCTTT. Amino acid sequence: CASSFRRGIMNTEAFF. Full variable domain (rest looked up from reference TRBV7-9 and TRBJ1-1): DTGVSQNPRHKITKRGQNVTFRCDPISEHNRLYWYRQTLGQGPEFLTYFQNEAQLEKSRLLSDRFSAERPKGSFSTLEIQRTEQGDSAMYLCASSFRRGIMNTEAFFGQGTRLTVV.